A single sample is the source of the 26 T cell receptor beta chains below, sequenced in a study of patients and donors after allogeneic stem cell transplantation. MiXCR, run by TCRdb on the RT-PCR reads, gives a single entry per CDR3 protein. Here the sample spans 410,000 or so distinct CDR3 sequences, about a sixth being singletons. The specimen was blood, either unsorted or a sorted T cell fraction (not recorded which). The receptors were sampled from a human donor who was either an allogeneic HSCT recipient or a stem cell or donor lymphocyte infusion donor (not recorded which). It is not recorded whose cells these are; they may come from a transplant donor.

This clonotype was detected ten times or more. The rearrangement joins TRBV7-2 to TRBJ2-2; 14 bases align to TRBD2. Unmatched junction bases numbered 4, after V lost 4 bases and J lost 9 bases. Germline CDR1 and CDR2: SGHTA and FQGNSA. This CDR3 region has 15 residues. The DNA of the CDR3 is TGTGCCAGCAGCTCAAGACTAGCGGGGGGGTGGGAGCTGTTTTTT. Protein: CASSSRLAGGWELFF.

This rearrangement joins TRBV19 to TRBJ2-3; the D gene is possibly TRBD2 (6 bases). The CDR3 loop spans 17 amino acids. Germline CDR1 and CDR2: LNHDA and SQIVND (reference sequence). With 6 bases removed from V and 2 bases from J, the gap between germline ends came to 21 bases. As DNA, the CDR3 is TGTGCCAGTAGCCTTAGCGGCTACCCAGTAATCACAGATACGCAGTATTTT. Amino acid sequence: CASSLSGYPVITDTQYF. The full variable domain, completed using reference TRBV19 and TRBJ2-3, is DGGITQSPKYLFRKEGQNVTLSCEQNLNHDAMYWYRQDPGQGLRLIYYSQIVNDFQKGDIAEGYSVSREKKESFPLTVTSAQKNPTAFYLCASSLSGYPVITDTQYFGPGTRLTVL.

This clonotype was detected a few times. The rearrangement links TRBV4-1 to TRBJ1-6; no clear D gene. The V and J ends lost 4 bases and 6 bases respectively, with 7 bases between them. Germline CDR1 reads MGHRA; CDR2 reads YSYEKL. The CDR3 is 13 amino acids. CDR3 loop: CASSPVGNSPLHF. CDR3 bases: TGCGCCAGCAGCCCAGTCGGTAATTCACCCCTCCACTTT.

This clonotype was seen only a few times. The CDR3 sequence: CASSFGGLYEQYF. Written as DNA, the CDR3 is TGTGCCAGCAGCTTTGGGGGGCTCTACGAGCAGTACTTC. The rearrangement links TRBV7-2 to TRBJ2-7; D may correspond to TRBD1 or TRBD2 (6 bases each). The V and J ends lost 3 bases and 3 bases respectively, with 9 bases between them. The germline V gene has CDR1 SGHTA and CDR2 FQGNSA. The CDR3 spans 13 residues. Full variable domain (rest looked up from reference TRBV7-2 and TRBJ2-7): GAGVSQSPSNKVTEKGKDVELRCDPISGHTALYWYRQSLGQGLEFLIYFQGNSAPDKSGLPSDRFSAERTGGSVSTLTIQRTQQEDSAVYLCASSFGGLYEQYFGPGTRLTVT.

The rearrangement uses TRBV12-3 or TRBV12-4 and TRBJ2-7; TRBD1 or TRBD2 may be the D gene (5 bases each). V lost 8 bases to trimming and J lost 8 bases, with 19 bases between them. CDR3 length: 13 residues. CDR3 loop: CASGQTGTAKQYF. The CDR3 DNA follows: TGTGCCAGCGGGCAAACGGGGACGGCCAAGCAGTACTTC.

A few counts support this clonotype. The rearrangement links TRBV5-1 to TRBJ2-1, with 13 bases matching TRBD2. After removal of 4 bases from V and 7 bases from J, the junction contained 8 bases not matched to a gene. The CDR3 runs to 16 residues. The germline V gene has CDR1 SGHRS and CDR2 YFSETQ. The DNA of the CDR3 is TGCGCCAGCAGCCCGATTACTAGCGGGAGGGGTAATGAGCAGTTCTTC. Encoded protein: CASSPITSGRGNEQFF. Using reference TRBV5-1 and TRBJ2-1 for the parts outside the CDR3, the full variable domain is KAGVTQTPRYLIKTRGQQVTLSCSPISGHRSVSWYQQTPGQGLQFLFEYFSETQRNKGNFPGRFSGRQFSNSRSEMNVSTLELGDSALYLCASSPITSGRGNEQFFGPGTRLTVL.

V gene TRBV5-1 combines with J gene TRBJ2-5; 8 nucleotides match TRBD1. This CDR3 comprises 15 residues. Germline values: CDR1 SGHRS, CDR2 YFSETQ. V gave up 4 bases and J gave up 3 bases; unmatched junction bases: 8. Written as DNA, the CDR3 is TGCGCCAGCAGCAGATCCGGGACAGGCGAAGAGACCCAGTACTTC. It specifies CASSRSGTGEETQYF. Supplemented by reference TRBV5-1 and TRBJ2-5, the full variable domain reads KAGVTQTPRYLIKTRGQQVTLSCSPISGHRSVSWYQQTPGQGLQFLFEYFSETQRNKGNFPGRFSGRQFSNSRSEMNVSTLELGDSALYLCASSRSGTGEETQYFGPGTRLLVL.

This chain uses TRBV18 with TRBJ2-1; D perhaps matches TRBD2 (6 bases). Germline CDR1 reads KGHSH; CDR2 reads LQKENI. V was pared by 0 bases and J by 1 base, with 13 bases between. This CDR3 region has 17 residues. CDR3 DNA: TGTGCCAGCTCACCACCTATCAGCCGGGGGTCCTACAATGAGCAGTTCTTC. This codes for CASSPPISRGSYNEQFF.

The V gene is TRBV29-1, the J gene TRBJ1-2; D may be TRBD1 (6 bases). The germline CDR1 and CDR2 sequences are SQVTM and ANQGSEA. The CDR3 is 12 amino acids. The germline V and J ends were trimmed by 6 bases and 4 bases, with 12 bases remaining between them. CDR3 sequence (DNA): TGCAGCGTGAGAGGGGGAACCTATGGCTACACCTTC. Translation gives CSVRGGTYGYTF.

The sample holds a few counts of this clonotype. The rearrangement uses TRBV4-2 and TRBJ1-4; D uncertain. The CDR3 runs to 17 residues. Germline V lookup: CDR1 LGHNA, CDR2 YNFKEQ. V lost 0 bases and J 3 bases, leaving 14 bases between the germline ends. In nucleotides, the CDR3 is TGTGCCAGCAGCCAAGATCCAGAGACTGCAGCTAATGAAAAACTGTTTTTT. This encodes CASSQDPETAANEKLFF.

V gene TRBV19 combines with J gene TRBJ1-2, with 7 nucleotides matching TRBD1. There are 18 residues in the CDR3. Trimming at V came to 5 bases and at J to 4 bases, leaving 19 bases not matched to a gene. Looked up from germline, CDR1 is LNHDA and CDR2 is SQIVND (reference sequence). CDR3 loop: CASSSWGGADRARYGYTF. CDR3 bases: TGTGCCAGTAGTTCTTGGGGTGGGGCTGACAGGGCACGCTATGGCTACACCTTC.

This clonotype showed up many times. The chain couples TRBV4-3 to TRBJ1-1; weak D call: TRBD1 (5 bases). CDR3 length: 15 amino acids. The germline gives CDR1 LGHNA, CDR2 YSLEER. With 0 bases removed from V and 0 bases from J, the gap between germline ends came to 8 bases. The CDR3 region has the DNA TGCGCCAGCAGCCAAGATTGGGACTTGAACACTGAAGCTTTCTTT. It specifies CASSQDWDLNTEAFF.

This clonotype was observed a few times. The J gene is TRBJ2-3, the V gene TRBV9; the D gene could be TRBD1 or TRBD2 (5 bases each). Per the germline V gene, CDR1 is SGDLS and CDR2 is YYNGEE. The CDR3 loop spans 16 amino acids. V was shortened by 1 base and J by 2 bases, with 14 bases between the two germline ends. The CDR3 bases are TGTGCCAGCAGCGTACGGGACGGAACTTTCACAGATACGCAGTATTTT. Protein product: CASSVRDGTFTDTQYF.

The chain joins TRBV30 to TRBJ2-2, with D tentatively TRBD2 (5 bases). V was clipped by 0 bases and J by 8 bases, with 10 bases between them. Germline CDR1 is GTSNPN and CDR2 is SVGIG (reference sequence). The CDR3 runs 13 residues. In nucleotides, the CDR3 is TGTGCCTGGAGTGTAACGGTAGCGGGGGAGCTGTTTTTT. Its protein is CAWSVTVAGELFF.

Of note for this clonotype: The junction departs from germline at one end; a sequencing error may be responsible. The V call is TRBV7-7, the J call TRBJ2-5; possible D gene TRBD2, 5 bases. The V gene's germline CDR1 is SSHAT and CDR2 FNYEAQ (reference sequence). This CDR3 spans 15 amino acids. This CDR3 reads CASSLANGRQETQYF. Here the CDR3 DNA reads TGTGCTAGCAGCTTAGCGAATGGCCGCCAAGAGACCCAGTACTTC.

In its sample, this clonotype was seen a few times. The chain uses TRBV6-5 and TRBJ1-6; D is possibly TRBD1 (5 bases). This CDR3 spans 15 amino acids. Germline loops: CDR1 MNHEY, CDR2 SVGAGI. Trimming took 0 bases from V and 9 from J, leaving 12 bases between them. CDR3 residues: CASSYSRDGASPLHF. In DNA, the CDR3 is TGTGCCAGCAGTTACTCGAGGGACGGAGCTTCACCCCTCCACTTT.

This clonotype was seen many times. The V gene is TRBV12-3 or TRBV12-4, the J gene TRBJ1-1, with D possibly TRBD1 on 6 matching bases. This CDR3 has 12 residues. V was cut by 7 bases and J by 4 bases, with 10 bases left in between. The CDR3 coding sequence is TGTGCCAGCAAGGGGGGAAGCACTGAAGCTTTCTTT. This encodes CASKGGSTEAFF.

This clonotype has more than one count but fewer than ten. The chain is built from TRBV20-1 and TRBJ1-2; the match to TRBD1 covers 8 bases. This CDR3 has 13 residues. Trimming took 2 bases from V and 4 from J; bases not matched to a gene: 3. Germline CDR1 and CDR2: DFQATT and SNEGSKA (reference sequence). The CDR3 nucleotides are TGCAGTGCTAGACACACAGGGGGCTATGGCTACACCTTC. This translates into CSARHTGGYGYTF.

This clonotype appeared many times. The chain is built from TRBV15 and TRBJ2-1; 9 bases align to TRBD2. The junction had 10 bases not matched to a gene; V was cut back by 0 bases and J by 7 bases. The CDR3 has 17 residues. Per germline, CDR1 LNHNV and CDR2 YYDKDF (reference sequence). The CDR3 protein is CATSRDLGREGLNEQFF. CDR3 sequence (DNA): TGTGCCACCAGCAGAGATCTGGGGCGGGAGGGCCTTAATGAGCAGTTCTTC. The whole variable domain, remainder taken from reference TRBV15 and TRBJ2-1, is DAMVIQNPRYQVTQFGKPVTLSCSQTLNHNVMYWYQQKSSQAPKLLFHYYDKDFNNEADTPDNFQSRRPNTSFCFLDIRSPGLGDTAMYLCATSRDLGREGLNEQFFGPGTRLTVL.

This clonotype was detected only a few times. The CDR3 region has the DNA TGTGCCAGCAGCCCGCGGGACAGGGACACCCACACCTTC. Residues: CASSPRDRDTHTF. The chain joins TRBV9 to TRBJ1-2, with 9 bases aligning to TRBD1. The germline gives CDR1 SGDLS, CDR2 YYNGEE. This CDR3 comprises 13 residues. Trimming removed 4 bases from V and 12 bases from J; junction bases left unmatched: 10.

On this clonotype itself: The junction departs from the called germline gene at one end, perhaps through a read error. This chain connects TRBV7-3 to TRBJ2-1, with 9 bases that match TRBD2. CDR3 size: 16 residues. From germline, CDR1 is SGHTA and CDR2 FQGTGA. CDR3 nucleotide sequence: TGTGCCAGCAGCTTAAATGGCGGGGGGGCATACAATGAGGAGTTCTTC. Translated, it gives CASSLNGGGAYNEEFF.

V and J are TRBV12-3 or TRBV12-4 and TRBJ1-3; TRBD1 is a possible D gene (5 bases). V was trimmed by 0 bases and J by 4 bases, leaving 16 bases between them. CDR3 length equals 17 residues. The CDR3 nucleotides read TGTGCCAGCAGTTTAGCGGGGAGGGGACCCCGCGGAAACACCATATATTTT. This gives the protein CASSLAGRGPRGNTIYF.

This clonotype has a handful of counts. The chain has TRBV29-1 and TRBJ1-5, with no clear D. The CDR3 totals 14 residues. Germline V lookup: CDR1 SQVTM, CDR2 ANQGSEA. Between the trimmed V and J ends, which lost 4 bases and 4 bases, there was a span of 14 bases. The CDR3 is CSVVMGSPNQPQHF. CDR3 nucleotide sequence: TGCAGCGTTGTTATGGGCTCACCAAATCAGCCCCAGCATTTT.

The chain uses TRBV7-6 and TRBJ2-2; no reliable D call. The V gene lost 5 bases and the J gene lost 4 bases, with 14 bases spanning the gap. The CDR3 length is 15 residues. The germline V gene encodes CDR1 SGHVS and CDR2 FNYEAQ. CDR3 bases: TGTGCCAGCAGCCACCCGGCCGCAAGCACCGGGGAGCTGTTTTTT. Protein product: CASSHPAASTGELFF.

The rearrangement links TRBV20-1 to TRBJ2-7; possible D gene TRBD1, 5 bases. The CDR3 consists of 14 residues. The V end lost 1 base, the J end lost 0 bases, and 10 bases lay between the germline ends. The germline CDR1 and CDR2 sequences are DFQATT and SNEGSKA (reference sequence). This chain's CDR3 is CSARVPRGSYEQYF. The CDR3, as DNA: TGCAGTGCTAGAGTCCCTAGGGGCTCCTACGAGCAGTACTTC.

This clonotype was seen more than once but under ten times. The CDR3: CASSELGAGKETQYF. The CDR3 DNA sequence: TGTGCCAGCAGTGAGTTAGGGGCAGGGAAAGAGACCCAGTACTTC. The gene calls are TRBV25-1 and TRBJ2-5; tentatively, D is TRBD1 (5 bases). This CDR3 region has 15 residues. The germline CDR1 and CDR2 sequences are MGHDK and SYGVNS. Trimming cost V 3 bases and J 3 bases, with 14 bases left between them.